This T cell receptor (beta chain) is from a study of beta chain features in type 1 diabetes. Findings and limits, study-wide: Patients with Type 1 diabetes showed moderately but significantly shorter TCRB CDR3s in all four CD4+ subsets.

Per germline, CDR1 LGHNA and CDR2 YSLEER. There are 15 residues in the CDR3. V was pared by 1 base and J by 4 bases, with 4 bases of the junction left unmatched. All of the isolated RNA was reverse transcribed, so expressed TCRB transcripts were sequenced. The data were produced by immunoSEQ multiplex PCR, yet TCRdb's version contains in-frame clones alone and is incomplete. The table has 350,000 or so clones, about 18% seen once; the top ten hold 0.044%. Details on this clone: Its antigen is unknown.

The chain combines TRBV4-3 with TRBJ1-2; 9 bases agree with TRBD1. Sequenced: naive CD4+ T cells from blood. The clonotype originates from a woman under 30 in good health. Written as DNA, the CDR3 is TGCGCCAGCAGCCAAGCCGGGACAGGGATCTATGGCTACACCTTC. Encoded protein: CASSQAGTGIYGYTF.